Listed below are T cell receptor beta chains from one sample, sequenced in a study of blood T cell repertoires in COVID-19. Produced via immunoSEQ multiplex PCR; TCRdb's table is partial and in-frame only. The data contain 110,000 to 150,000 clones, more than 60% of them singletons. The material sequenced was peripheral blood. All receptors derive from an elderly man with acute or convalescent COVID-19. Both conserved end residues are part of each CDR3. The D gene is left open where the match is weak. Only some rows state a clone size, as once, few, many or a class for expanded clones.

D gene,J gene,V gene,clone size,CDR3 DNA,CDR3 protein
TRBD1,TRBJ2-7,TRBV29-1,many,TGCAGCGCCCATGGACAGGGGGACTACGAGCAGTACTTC,CSAHGQGDYEQYF
-,TRBJ1-6,TRBV7-2,few,TGTGCCAGCAGCTTAGGGACACCTCTACAGTCACCCCTCCACTTT,CASSLGTPLQSPLHF
-,TRBJ2-5,TRBV25-1,-,TGTGCCAGTCCTGGGGCCGAGACCCAGTACTTC,CASPGAETQYF
TRBD1,TRBJ1-4,TRBV7-9,-,TGTGCCAGCAGCCCACGGACCCGGGACAGACATGAAAAACTGTTTTTT,CASSPRTRDRHEKLFF
-,TRBJ2-7,TRBV12-3/TRBV12-4,-,TGTGCCAGCAGTACCTACAGGGTGAGCGAGCAGTACTTC,CASSTYRVSEQYF
TRBD2,TRBJ2-5,TRBV28,-,TGTGCCAGCAGTTTCGCGGGGGGAATAGGAGAGACCCAGTACTTC,CASSFAGGIGETQYF
-,TRBJ1-1,TRBV11-2,-,TGTGCCAGCAGCTTACACAGGGCCGGCACTGAAGCTTTCTTT,CASSLHRAGTEAFF
TRBD1,TRBJ1-2,TRBV7-2,many,TGTGCCAGCAGCTTAAGCGGTAGTGCGGGACAGAATGGAGGCTACACCTTC,CASSLSGSAGQNGGYTF
TRBD1,TRBJ2-7,TRBV3-1/TRBV3-2,-,TGTGCCAGCAGCCTTGGGACAGTCGAGCAGTACTTC,CASSLGTVEQYF
-,TRBJ2-2,TRBV10-3,-,TGTGCCACCCTTGGAGGGGAAGCTGCCGGGGAGCTGTTTTTT,CATLGGEAAGELFF
TRBD1,TRBJ1-6,TRBV28,-,TGTGCCAGCAGTTCCGACAGGGGAGGGGTGGGGATCGGTAATTCACCCCTCCACTTT,CASSSDRGGVGIGNSPLHF
-,TRBJ1-2,TRBV19,few,TGTGCCAGTAGTACCAGACAGCCCCCTAACTATGGCTACACCTTC,CASSTRQPPNYGYTF
TRBD1,TRBJ1-2,TRBV5-4,-,TGTGCCAGCAGACCAGGACAGGACGTGGGCTACACCTTC,CASRPGQDVGYTF
-,TRBJ1-5,TRBV9,-,TGTGCCAGCAGCGTATCAGGAATGAGCAATCAGCCCCAGCATTTT,CASSVSGMSNQPQHF
-,TRBJ2-2,TRBV18,many,TGTGCCAGCCTCACTACCGCTTTAGACGGGGAGCTGTTTTTT,CASLTTALDGELFF
-,TRBJ2-3,TRBV7-2,many,TGTGCCAGCAGCTCCTGGACTGGGTGGGGCACAGATACGCAGTATTTT,CASSSWTGWGTDTQYF
TRBD1,TRBJ2-1,TRBV29-1,few,TGCAGCGTTGTGGGACAGTTCGACAATGAGCAGTTCTTC,CSVVGQFDNEQFF
-,TRBJ1-5,TRBV9,once,TGTGCCAGCAGCGTAGGAGGTAGCAATCAGCCCCAGCATTTT,CASSVGGSNQPQHF
-,TRBJ1-3,TRBV7-6,once,TGTGCCAGCAGCTCAATGGGAAACACCATATATTTT,CASSSMGNTIYF
TRBD2,TRBJ2-5,TRBV7-9,-,TGTGCCAGCAGTTATTCAGCGGGGTTTCAAGAGACCCAGTACTTC,CASSYSAGFQETQYF
TRBD2,TRBJ2-5,TRBV7-2,few,TGTGCCAGCAGCTTACTACTAGCGAACCAAGAGACCCAGTACTTC,CASSLLLANQETQYF
-,TRBJ1-2,TRBV11-3,few,TGTGCCAGCAGCTTCTTTGGGGAGGGAGACAACTATGGCTACACCTTC,CASSFFGEGDNYGYTF
TRBD2,TRBJ2-5,TRBV4-2,-,TGCGGGGGGGGAGAGACCCAGTACTTC,CGGGETQYF
-,TRBJ1-5,TRBV5-5,-,TGTGCCAGCAGCCTCCGGGGGGATGAAGGTCAGCCCCAGCATTTT,CASSLRGDEGQPQHF
TRBD1,TRBJ1-2,TRBV5-1,-,TGCGCCAGCAGCTTACAGGGGGCGCGGGACTATGGCTACACCTTC,CASSLQGARDYGYTF
TRBD2,TRBJ2-5,TRBV5-1,-,TGCGCCAGCAGCTTGGAGGGACTAGCGCTTGGCGAGACCCAGTACTTC,CASSLEGLALGETQYF
TRBD2,TRBJ2-3,TRBV7-2,-,TGTGCCAGCAGCCCGACTAGCGGGGGTCCGGAAAATACGCAGTATTTT,CASSPTSGGPENTQYF
-,TRBJ1-4,TRBV5-5,once,TGTGCCAGCAGCTTGGGACAGGTGGATGAAAAACTGTTTTTT,CASSLGQVDEKLFF
TRBD1,TRBJ2-7,TRBV27,-,TGTGCCAGCAGTTCCTCAGGGGGCGAGCAGTACTTC,CASSSSGGEQYF
TRBD2,TRBJ2-7,TRBV27,-,TGTGCCAGCAGTCTTTCTAGCGGGAGAACATACGAGCAGTACTTC,CASSLSSGRTYEQYF
-,TRBJ1-5,TRBV7-2,-,TGTGCCAGCTCACTCCAGGGTAGTGTGGATCAGCCCCAGCATTTT,CASSLQGSVDQPQHF
-,TRBJ1-1,TRBV6-1,few,TGTGCCAGCAGTGAACACCAGGGCTCGCCGCAAGCTTTCTTT,CASSEHQGSPQAFF
-,TRBJ2-7,TRBV7-3,-,TGTGCCAGCAGCTTACTGTACAGGGACGAGCAGTACTTC,CASSLLYRDEQYF
-,TRBJ1-6,TRBV27,once,TGTGCCAGCGTCGGATGGAGGGGTGGATCACCCCTCCACTTT,CASVGWRGGSPLHF
-,TRBJ1-6,TRBV6-6,-,TGTGCCAGCAGTTACGGGGACCAGGGGAATTCACCCCTCCACTTT,CASSYGDQGNSPLHF
-,TRBJ2-3,TRBV7-3,-,TGTGCCAGCAGCTCATTTGGGCGGAAGGGGGCAGATACGCAGTATTTT,CASSSFGRKGADTQYF
TRBD1,TRBJ1-2,TRBV3-1/TRBV3-2,-,TGTGCCAGCAGCCCGGGACAGGGGGCCTACACCTTC,CASSPGQGAYTF
-,TRBJ2-1,TRBV6-5,many,TGTGCCAGCAGTTACTCGCGGTGGAGCAATGAGCAGTTCTTC,CASSYSRWSNEQFF
TRBD2,TRBJ2-2,TRBV5-1,-,TGCGCCAGCAGCTTACTAGCGGGTCTGAACACCGGGGAGCTGTTTTTT,CASSLLAGLNTGELFF
-,TRBJ1-6,TRBV9,-,TGTGCCAGCAGCGAGGCGGGATATAATTCACCCCTCCACTTT,CASSEAGYNSPLHF
-,TRBJ1-1,TRBV5-1,-,TGCGCCAGCAGCTTGGAAGTCCGGGATGAAGCTTTCTTT,CASSLEVRDEAFF
-,TRBJ2-7,TRBV24-1,-,TGTGCCACCAGTGCTACGACAGGTACGGGACCCTACGAGCAGTACTTC,CATSATTGTGPYEQYF
TRBD1,TRBJ2-7,TRBV6-6,few,TGTGCCAGCTCAAGACAGGGGCGCCCAGGTTACGAGCAGTACTTC,CASSRQGRPGYEQYF
TRBD1,TRBJ1-4,TRBV7-9,few,TGTGCCAGCAGCTCACCGGGACAGGGTACTGAAAAACTGTTTTTT,CASSSPGQGTEKLFF
TRBD2,TRBJ2-3,TRBV7-2,-,TGTGCCAGCAGCTTACTAGCGGGGGGGCCAGATACGCAGTATTTT,CASSLLAGGPDTQYF
TRBD1,TRBJ2-2,TRBV5-6,-,TGTGCCAGCAGTCCGGGGACAGGGGGAGTACGGAACACCGGGGAGCTGTTTTTT,CASSPGTGGVRNTGELFF
-,TRBJ1-2,TRBV28,-,TGTGCCAGCAGTTCCGCCCTAGGGGGACGCACCTTC,CASSSALGGRTF
-,TRBJ2-3,TRBV3-1/TRBV3-2,once,TGTGCCAGCAGCCAAGCCCTTGTTCCCACAGATACGCAGTATTTT,CASSQALVPTDTQYF
TRBD2,TRBJ2-3,TRBV24-1,-,TGTGCCACCAGTGATGCCTCAGCGGGGGGCACAGATACGCAGTATTTT,CATSDASAGGTDTQYF
-,TRBJ1-2,TRBV7-9,-,TGTGCCAGCAGCTTAATAAGCTCAGGAAACTATGGCTACACCTTC,CASSLISSGNYGYTF
-,TRBJ1-3,TRBV7-3,few,TGTGCCAGCAGCTTAAATCGGCAGGGTGCTGGAAACACCATATATTTT,CASSLNRQGAGNTIYF
TRBD2,TRBJ2-7,TRBV6-5,-,TGTGCCAGCAGCCCAGGACTAGCGGGGGGTGAGCAGTACTTC,CASSPGLAGGEQYF
-,TRBJ2-7,TRBV4-3,-,TGCGCCAGCAGCCAAGAAATGACGGGCCTCGTGGGGAGCTACGAGCAGTACTTC,CASSQEMTGLVGSYEQYF
-,TRBJ2-7,TRBV15,few,TGTGCCACCAGCAGAGGGGGGGACGGGGAATACGAGCAGTACTTC,CATSRGGDGEYEQYF
-,TRBJ1-6,TRBV7-9,-,TGTGCCAGCAGCCAGTTCGAATATAATTCACCCCTCCACTTT,CASSQFEYNSPLHF
TRBD1,TRBJ2-6,TRBV29-1,once,TGCAGCGCCTACGGGGGACAGGCTGGGGCCAACGTCCTGACTTTC,CSAYGGQAGANVLTF
-,TRBJ2-7,TRBV12-3/TRBV12-4,-,TGTGCCAGCAGAAGTGGGCAGCTATACGAGCAGTACTTC,CASRSGQLYEQYF
-,TRBJ2-2,TRBV10-3,-,TGTGCCATCAGTGAGTCGGGCAGGTCGAACACCGGGGAGCTGTTTTTT,CAISESGRSNTGELFF